These 8 T cell receptor beta chains share one sample of origin, sequenced in a study of T cell responses to AZD1222 COVID-19 vaccine. Repertoires were generated with immunoSEQ multiplex PCR, while TCRdb's copy carries only in-frame clones and drops some. The sample holds about 120,000 clones, roughly 90% seen once. Material: peripheral blood, obtained on day 0 of AZD1222 vaccination. The receptors shown here come from an adult in good health.

This chain connects TRBV3-1 (or the pseudogene TRBV3-2) to TRBJ1-2; 9 positions agree with TRBD1. The CDR3 is 14 residues long. The germline CDR1 and CDR2 sequences are LGHDT and YNNKEL (reference sequence). Germline trimming cut 5 bases from V and 8 bases from J; bases unmatched to any gene: 9. The CDR3: CASSTRGQGNGYTF. Written as DNA, the CDR3 is TGTGCCAGCAGCACGCGAGGACAGGGGAACGGCTACACCTTC.

This chain uses TRBV6-5 with TRBJ2-2; TRBD1 might be the D (7 bases). Trimming took 10 bases from V and 6 from J, leaving 9 bases between them. Per the germline V gene, CDR1 is MNHEY and CDR2 is SVGAGI. The CDR3 length is 11 residues. This chain's CDR3 is CAIRGAGELFF. CDR3 DNA: TGTGCCATCAGGGGGGCCGGGGAGCTGTTTTTT.

J is TRBJ2-1 and V is TRBV7-2, with 7 bases that match TRBD1. This CDR3 has 15 residues. Germline V lookup: CDR1 SGHTA, CDR2 FQGNSA. J was trimmed by 6 bases and V by 5 bases; bases with no gene match: 10. The CDR3 nucleotides read TGTGCCAGCAGCCTCCAGACAGGGCTACCCAATGAGCAGTTCTTC. As protein: CASSLQTGLPNEQFF.

The CDR3 sequence is CASSEPRQGPSGNTIYF. The CDR3 region has the DNA TGTGCCAGCAGTGAACCCCGACAGGGCCCCTCTGGAAACACCATATATTTT. The gene calls are TRBV6-1 and TRBJ1-3; the match to TRBD1 covers 7 bases. The V and J ends lost 2 bases and 0 bases, in that order; junction bases with no gene match: 7. The CDR3 runs 17 residues. Germline CDR1 is MNHNS and CDR2 is SASEGT.

This chain links TRBV28 with TRBJ1-2; a weak D match, TRBD1 (5 bases). The CDR3 spans 16 residues. V gave up 3 bases and J gave up 7 bases, with 21 bases separating them. Germline V lookup: CDR1 MDHEN, CDR2 SYDVKM. Here the CDR3 DNA reads TGTGCCAGCAGTTTGAGGGCCCGGGAACTCAGGGCTGGCTACACCTTC. Its translation: CASSLRARELRAGYTF.

The chain recombines TRBV2 with TRBJ1-5, with D tentatively TRBD1 (5 bases). Germline assignment: CDR1 SNHLY and CDR2 FYNNEI. V shed 5 bases and J shed 0 bases, with 20 bases lying between them. CDR3 length equals 18 residues. CDR3 residues: CASSRPGRGVYSNQPQHF. In nucleotides, the CDR3 is TGTGCCAGCAGTCGTCCAGGGCGGGGGGTATATAGCAATCAGCCCCAGCATTTT.

This clone was detected once. V gene TRBV7-2 combines with J gene TRBJ2-7, with TRBD1 as a possible D gene (6 bases). V lost 6 bases to trimming and J lost 3 bases, with 15 bases between them. The CDR3 runs 14 residues. Germline assignment: CDR1 SGHTA and CDR2 FQGNSA. The CDR3 here is CASSRDRQSYEQYF. The CDR3 coding sequence is TGTGCCAGCAGTCGTGACAGGCAGAGCTACGAGCAGTACTTC.

The chain uses TRBV11-2 and TRBJ2-7; 7 bases fit TRBD1. The length of the CDR3 is 14 residues. CDR1 SGHAT and CDR2 FQNNGV come from the germline V gene. V shed 6 bases and J 4 bases; nucleotides not matched to a gene: 9. The CDR3 DNA sequence: TGTGCCAGCAGGGCTCGAGGGACAGAATACGAGCAGTACTTC. Translated: CASRARGTEYEQYF.